Included here is one TCR beta chain sequence, with context. Participants reported their clinical history, and cohort assignment relied on those reports. These data belong to a study of blood T cell repertoires in COVID-19. Study background: The origin of the acute and convalescent COVID-19 samples was the United States, Italy and Spain. T cells, B-cell-depleted T cells, or PBMCs provided the cDNA or gDNA that served as material.

The length of the CDR3 is 17 residues. Per germline, CDR1 LGHNA and CDR2 YSLEER. Trimming took off 0 bases at V and 2 bases at J, with 14 bases between the two ends. In the authors' workflow: Reference gene primer amplification gave nucleated cell count estimates. Clones were sequenced by immunoSEQ multiplex PCR, and TCRdb holds only the in-frame ones, with some missing. Clone size and V and J calls were adopted from that table, with D and trimming inferred from the DNA. The sample holds about 480,000 clones; around nine tenths are singletons and the top ten take 1.8%. The V and J genes are TRBV4-3 and TRBJ2-1; possibly TRBD2 for D (5 bases). The source is a woman in her thirties or forties who had recovered from COVID-19. Sequenced input: PBMCs or T cells enriched from blood (not recorded which). The CDR3 coding sequence is TGCGCCAGCAGCCAAGATTGGGCGTCCGGGACCTACAATGAGCAGTTCTTC. Protein product: CASSQDWASGTYNEQFF.